Included here is one T cell receptor beta chain sequence, with context. What it binds is not known. Quantitative barcoded 5'-RACE was used to prepare TCR beta libraries. MiXCR was run by TCRdb on the 5' RACE reads, yielding one entry per CDR3 protein. Among about 400,000 distinct CDR3 sequences, around 20% were seen once, and the ten largest hold around 17%. These data come from a study of CD8 T cells in ankylosing spondylitis. Findings and limits, study-wide: Matched synovial fluid from ankylosing spondylitis patients was reported to be enriched for disease-linked clones. A TCR beta motif made of eight highly homologous variants seemed typical of ankylosing spondylitis blood.

The CDR3 is 16 residues long. Germline CDR1 is SGHTA and CDR2 is FQGNSA. The V gene lost 5 bases and the J gene lost 7 bases, with 21 bases spanning the gap. This receptor was identified in a male donor with ankylosing spondylitis. The sequenced sample was blood, either unsorted or a sorted T cell fraction (not recorded which). V usage is TRBV7-2 and J usage is TRBJ1-5; D may be TRBD1 (5 bases). CDR3 in amino acids: CASSLTGPAFRQPQHF. For the CDR3, the DNA is TGTGCCAGCAGCCTTACGGGACCGGCCTTTCGGCAGCCCCAGCATTTT.